This T cell receptor beta chain was observed in a study of CD4 and CD8 cells across lung adenocarcinoma regions. TCRdb reprocessed the PCR reads via MiXCR and lists one record per CDR3 protein. The table records tens of thousands of distinct CDR3 sequences, around 50% of them present only once. Germline values: CDR1 ENHRY, CDR2 SYGVKD. The CDR3 runs to 14 residues. The patients had localized lung adenocarcinoma, a non-small cell subtype. The chain recombines TRBV10-3 with TRBJ2-1, with 11 nucleotides matching TRBD2. TRBJ2-7 matches the DNA end more closely, so the J call is doubtful. The TCR was taken from a female donor with lung adenocarcinoma. The CD4 and CD8 labels of this study may be unreliable. The sample taken for sequencing was CD8+ T cells from the center of a lung tumor. CDR3: CAISELAGVNTQYF. The DNA for the CDR3 is TGTGCCATCAGTGAACTAGCGGGAGTTAATACGCAGTACTTC.